The following is a T cell receptor beta chain sequence with its context. The data derive from a study of blood T cell repertoires in COVID-19. The wider study: Samples taken during acute and convalescent COVID-19 were collected in the United States, Italy and Spain.

Trimming pared 5 bases from V and 5 bases from J, leaving 14 bases between. The length of the CDR3 is 14 residues. Germline loops: CDR1 ENHRY, CDR2 SYGVKD. Those enrolled in Seattle joined during active infection and were followed longitudinally afterward. Data came from immunoSEQ multiplex PCR; TCRdb stores just in-frame clones and leaves some out. This repertoire shows some 300,000 clones, 70% to 90% found once; its top ten account for 13%. The source is a woman aged 70 to 79 with COVID-19, enrolled during active disease. Material: peripheral blood. V usage is TRBV10-3 and J usage is TRBJ2-3, with a possible D match to TRBD1 (6 bases). CDR3 protein: CAISFTGSGDTQYF. The CDR3, as DNA: TGTGCCATCAGTTTTACAGGGTCGGGAGATACGCAGTATTTT.